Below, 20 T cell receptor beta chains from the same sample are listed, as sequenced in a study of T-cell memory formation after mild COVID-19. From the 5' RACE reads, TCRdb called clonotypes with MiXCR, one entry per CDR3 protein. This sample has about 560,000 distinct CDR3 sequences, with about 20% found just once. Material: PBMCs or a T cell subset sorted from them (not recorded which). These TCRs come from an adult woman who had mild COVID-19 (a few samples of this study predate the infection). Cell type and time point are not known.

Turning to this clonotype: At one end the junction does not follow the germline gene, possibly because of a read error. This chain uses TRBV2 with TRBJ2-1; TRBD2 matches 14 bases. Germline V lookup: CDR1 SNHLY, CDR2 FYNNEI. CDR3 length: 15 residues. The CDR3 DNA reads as TGTGCCAGCAGGACTAGCGGGGGGGCCTACAGTGAGCAGTTCTTC. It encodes CASRTSGGAYSEQFF.

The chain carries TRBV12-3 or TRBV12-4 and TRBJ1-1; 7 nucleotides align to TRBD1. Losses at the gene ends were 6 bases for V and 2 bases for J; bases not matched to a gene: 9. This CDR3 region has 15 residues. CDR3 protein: CASRPTTGPNTEAFF. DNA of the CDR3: TGTGCCAGCAGACCTACGACAGGGCCCAACACTGAAGCTTTCTTT.

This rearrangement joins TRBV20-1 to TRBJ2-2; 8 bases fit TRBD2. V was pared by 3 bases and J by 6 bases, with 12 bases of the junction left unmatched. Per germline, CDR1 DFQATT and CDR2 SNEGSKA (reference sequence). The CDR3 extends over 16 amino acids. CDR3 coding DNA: TGCAGTGCTAGGAGGCCGACTAGCGAGGGCCCCGGGGAGCTGTTTTTT. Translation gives CSARRPTSEGPGELFF.

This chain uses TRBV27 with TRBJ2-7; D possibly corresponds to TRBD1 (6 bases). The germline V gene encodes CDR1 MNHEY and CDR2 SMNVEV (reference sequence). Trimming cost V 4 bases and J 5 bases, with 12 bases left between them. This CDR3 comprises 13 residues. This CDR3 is CASSYRAAHEQYF. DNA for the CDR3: TGTGCCAGCAGTTACAGGGCCGCCCACGAGCAGTACTTC.

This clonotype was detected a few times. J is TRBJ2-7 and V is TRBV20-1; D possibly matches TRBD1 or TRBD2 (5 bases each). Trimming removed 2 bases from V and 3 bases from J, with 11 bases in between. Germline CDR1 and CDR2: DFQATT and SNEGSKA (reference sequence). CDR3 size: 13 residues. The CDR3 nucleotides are TGCAGTGCTAGACCCGGGACCGGCTACGAGCAGTACTTC. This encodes CSARPGTGYEQYF.

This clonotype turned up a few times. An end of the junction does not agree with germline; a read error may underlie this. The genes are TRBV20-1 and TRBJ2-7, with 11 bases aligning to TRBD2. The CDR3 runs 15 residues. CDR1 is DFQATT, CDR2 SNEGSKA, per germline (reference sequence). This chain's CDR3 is CSARVSGRGSYEQYF. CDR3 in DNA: TGCAGTGCGAGAGTTAGCGGGAGGGGGTCCTACGAGCAGTACTTC.

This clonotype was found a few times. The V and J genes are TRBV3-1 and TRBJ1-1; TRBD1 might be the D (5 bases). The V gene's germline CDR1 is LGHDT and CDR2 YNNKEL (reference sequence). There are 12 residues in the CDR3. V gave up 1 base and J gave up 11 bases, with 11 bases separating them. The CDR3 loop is CASSQVGGMAFF. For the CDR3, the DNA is TGTGCCAGCAGCCAAGTGGGGGGGATGGCTTTCTTT.

The CDR3 region is CASSGPHAGLAGAPTDEQFF. The CDR3 DNA reads as TGTGCCAGCAGCGGACCGCACGCGGGACTAGCGGGGGCGCCTACTGATGAGCAGTTCTTC. The chain is built from TRBV9 and TRBJ2-1; 14 bases agree with TRBD2. This CDR3 spans 20 amino acids. J was trimmed by 8 bases and V by 3 bases; bases with no gene match: 19. From germline, CDR1 is SGDLS and CDR2 YYNGEE.

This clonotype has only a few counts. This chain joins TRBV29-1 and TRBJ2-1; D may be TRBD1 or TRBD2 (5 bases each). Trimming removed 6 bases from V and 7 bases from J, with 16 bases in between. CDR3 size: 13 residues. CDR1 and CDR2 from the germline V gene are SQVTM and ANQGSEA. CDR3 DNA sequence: TGCAGCGTATTCTACGCGTGGGGGAATGAGCAGTTCTTC. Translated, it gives CSVFYAWGNEQFF.

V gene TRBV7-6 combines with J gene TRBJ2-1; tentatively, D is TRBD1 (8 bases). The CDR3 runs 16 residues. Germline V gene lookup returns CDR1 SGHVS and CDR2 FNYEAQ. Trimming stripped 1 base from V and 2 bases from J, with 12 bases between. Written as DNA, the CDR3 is TGTGCCAGCAGCTTAGAACAGGGGGGGACCTACAATGAGCAGTTCTTC. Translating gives CASSLEQGGTYNEQFF. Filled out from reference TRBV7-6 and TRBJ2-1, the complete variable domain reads GAGVSQSPRYKVTKRGQDVALRCDPISGHVSLYWYRQALGQGPEFLTYFNYEAQQDKSGLPNDRFSAERPEGSISTLTIQRTEQRDSAMYRCASSLEQGGTYNEQFFGPGTRLTVL.

CDR3: CASSQGANEKLFF. In nucleotides, the CDR3 is TGTGCCAGCAGCCAGGGGGCCAATGAAAAACTGTTTTTT. The chain uses TRBV3-1 and TRBJ1-4; D perhaps matches TRBD1 (6 bases). Germline CDR1 is LGHDT and CDR2 is YNNKEL (reference sequence). The CDR3 sequence is 13 residues long. The V gene lost 3 bases and the J gene lost 5 bases, with 7 bases spanning the gap.

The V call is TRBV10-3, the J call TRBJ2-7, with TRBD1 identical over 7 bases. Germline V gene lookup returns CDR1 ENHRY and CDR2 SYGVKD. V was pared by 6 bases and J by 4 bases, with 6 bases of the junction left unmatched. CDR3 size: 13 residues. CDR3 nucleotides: TGTGCCATCAGACCGGGACAGAAGTACGAGCAGTACTTC. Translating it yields CAIRPGQKYEQYF.

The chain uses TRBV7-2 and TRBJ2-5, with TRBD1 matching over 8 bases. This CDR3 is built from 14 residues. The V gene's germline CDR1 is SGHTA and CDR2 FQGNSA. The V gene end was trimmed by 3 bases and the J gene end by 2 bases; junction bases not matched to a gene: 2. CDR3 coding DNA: TGTGCCAGCAGCTTCCAGGGGGCGCAAGAGACCCAGTACTTC. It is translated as CASSFQGAQETQYF.

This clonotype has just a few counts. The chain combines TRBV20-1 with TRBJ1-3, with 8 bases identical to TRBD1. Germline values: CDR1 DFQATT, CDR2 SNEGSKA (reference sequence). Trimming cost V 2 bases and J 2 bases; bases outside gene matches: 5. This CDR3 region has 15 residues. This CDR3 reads CSARQGASTGNTIYF. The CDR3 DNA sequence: TGCAGTGCTAGACAGGGGGCCTCAACTGGAAACACCATATATTTT.

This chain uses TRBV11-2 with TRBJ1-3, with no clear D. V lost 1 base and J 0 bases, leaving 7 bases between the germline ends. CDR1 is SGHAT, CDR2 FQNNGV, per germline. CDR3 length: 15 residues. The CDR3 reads CASSLGVASGNTIYF. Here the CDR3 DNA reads TGTGCCAGCAGCTTAGGGGTAGCCTCTGGAAACACCATATATTTT.

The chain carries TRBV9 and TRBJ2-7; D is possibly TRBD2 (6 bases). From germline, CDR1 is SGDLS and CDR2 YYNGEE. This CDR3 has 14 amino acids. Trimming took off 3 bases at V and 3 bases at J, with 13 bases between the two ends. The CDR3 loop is CASSAGLENYEQYF. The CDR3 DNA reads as TGTGCCAGCAGCGCGGGACTGGAAAACTACGAGCAGTACTTC.

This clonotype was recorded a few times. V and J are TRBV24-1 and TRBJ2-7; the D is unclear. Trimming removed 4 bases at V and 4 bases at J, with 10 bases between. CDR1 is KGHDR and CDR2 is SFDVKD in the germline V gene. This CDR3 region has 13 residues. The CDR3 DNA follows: TGTGCCACCAGTGACCCTGACACGTACGAGCAGTACTTC. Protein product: CATSDPDTYEQYF.

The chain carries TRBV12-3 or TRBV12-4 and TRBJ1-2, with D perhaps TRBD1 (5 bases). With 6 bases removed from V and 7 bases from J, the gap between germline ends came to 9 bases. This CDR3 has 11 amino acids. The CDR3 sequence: CASRRQSGYTF. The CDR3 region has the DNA TGTGCCAGCAGAAGACAGTCTGGCTACACCTTC.

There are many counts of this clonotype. The CDR3: CASSLAWNTEAFF. The DNA for the CDR3 is TGTGCCAGCAGCTTAGCGTGGAACACTGAAGCTTTCTTT. The chain couples TRBV7-8 to TRBJ1-1; D gene ambiguous. Germline CDR1 SGHVS, CDR2 FQNEAQ. Trimming left V 0 bases short and J 1 base short, with 3 bases between. This CDR3 region has 13 residues.

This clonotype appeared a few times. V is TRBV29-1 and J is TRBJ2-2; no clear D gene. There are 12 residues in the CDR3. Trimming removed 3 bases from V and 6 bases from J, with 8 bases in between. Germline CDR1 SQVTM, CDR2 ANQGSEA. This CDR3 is CSVDMVSGELFF. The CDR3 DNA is TGCAGCGTTGATATGGTCTCCGGGGAGCTGTTTTTT.